The TCR beta chain under discussion was sequenced for a study of response to subunit inactivated influenza vaccine. Study-level points and caveats: Each seasonal flu vaccination may recruit only limited new T cells, authors suggested.

The germline V gene encodes CDR1 SGHAT and CDR2 FQNNGV. This CDR3 is 14 amino acids long. V lost 6 bases to trimming and J lost 0 bases, with 11 bases between them. TCRdb called the RT-PCR reads again in MiXCR, with one record for every CDR3 protein. The sample shows around 580,000 distinct CDR3 sequences, about 10% of them seen only once. About this clonotype itself: Its cognate antigen is unknown.

The genes are TRBV11-2 and TRBJ2-5; either TRBD1 or TRBD2 may supply D (6 bases each). The TCR was taken from a man aged 50 to 59 who received an inactivated influenza vaccine. This sample comprised PBMCs from blood, obtained on the day of vaccination. The CDR3 reads CASRRGGYQETQYF. The CDR3 coding sequence is TGTGCCAGCAGGAGAGGGGGGTACCAAGAGACCCAGTACTTC. The full variable domain, with the rest looked up from reference TRBV11-2 and TRBJ2-5, is EAGVAQSPRYKIIEKRQSVAFWCNPISGHATLYWYQQILGQGPKLLIQFQNNGVVDDSQLPKDRFSAERLKGVDSTLKIQPAKLEDSAVYLCASRRGGYQETQYFGPGTRLLVL.